These 27 T cell receptor beta chains were sequenced from one sample in a study of T cells in Graves' hyperthyroidism and ophthalmopathy. The TCR beta CDR3 regions underwent amplification using RNA transcripts as the source. The HTBI primer set drove a first-round RT-PCR of the TCR CDR3. One entry per CDR3 protein, called by TCRdb with MiXCR from the multiplex PCR reads. Of around 690,000 distinct CDR3 sequences listed, 17% were seen once; the top ten hold roughly 15%. Sequenced: blood. The receptors come from a man aged 45 to 65 with Graves' hyperthyroidism.

This clonotype was recorded at least ten times. A much bigger clone sits one base away, suggesting this may be a read error. The rearrangement joins TRBV2 to TRBJ2-5, with TRBD2 matching 15 bases. The J segment lost 4 bases and the V segment lost 6 bases, leaving 15 bases of the junction unmatched. Germline V CDR1 and CDR2: SNHLY, FYNNEI. The CDR3 has 19 amino acids. The CDR3 here is CASSPKPGLAGGLPETQYF. CDR3 coding DNA: TGTGCCAGCAGCCCAAAGCCCGGACTAGCGGGAGGGTTGCCAGAGACCCAGTACTTC.

The CDR3 sequence: CASSNPSRPLLTF. In nucleotides, the CDR3 is TGTGCCAGCTCGAATCCGTCCCGCCCCCTCCTGACTTTC. The chain carries TRBV6-1 and TRBJ2-6; D call uncertain. The V gene lost 8 bases and the J gene lost 14 bases, with 19 bases spanning the gap. Germline V gives CDR1 MNHNS, CDR2 SASEGT. The CDR3 length is 13 residues.

This clonotype was counted a few times. The chain links TRBV6-2 or TRBV6-3 to TRBJ1-5; 9 positions agree with TRBD1. The germline V gene has CDR1 MNHEY and CDR2 SVGEGT. This CDR3 region has 15 residues. J was trimmed by 4 bases and V by 6 bases; bases with no gene match: 7. CDR3: CASRLQGAGNQPQHF. In DNA, the CDR3 is TGTGCCAGCAGACTACAGGGGGCGGGGAATCAGCCCCAGCATTTT.

This clonotype was counted between two and nine times. This rearrangement joins TRBV29-1 to TRBJ2-1; maybe TRBD1 (5 bases). V lost 3 bases and J lost 12, with 12 bases in between. The CDR3 consists of 11 residues. Germline-derived CDR1 and CDR2 are SQVTM and ANQGSEA. The CDR3 loop is CSVDIGRGQFF. CDR3 coding DNA: TGCAGCGTTGACATAGGTAGGGGGCAGTTCTTC.

This clonotype was seen only a few times. The V call is TRBV30, the J call TRBJ1-4; no reliable D call. There are 21 residues in the CDR3. V was clipped by 3 bases and J by 6 bases, with 35 bases between them. Per the germline V gene, CDR1 is GTSNPN and CDR2 is SVGIG (reference sequence). CDR3 protein: CAWSDNARRSDPKRTYEKLFF. CDR3 DNA: TGTGCCTGGAGCGACAACGCGCGAAGGAGCGATCCCAAGAGAACCTATGAAAAACTGTTTTTT.

This clonotype was detected ten times or more. The chain recombines TRBV28 with TRBJ2-7; TRBD1 matches at 7 bases. Trimming took 9 bases from V and 3 from J; bases not matched to a gene: 11. Looked up from germline, CDR1 is MDHEN and CDR2 is SYDVKM. The CDR3 runs 14 residues. The CDR3 coding sequence is TGTGCCAGTGTACCGGGGACAGCGAGCTACGAGCAGTACTTC. Its translation: CASVPGTASYEQYF.

This chain connects TRBV25-1 to TRBJ2-3; TRBD2 might be the D (6 bases). V was pared by 2 bases and J by 1 base, with 19 bases between. The V gene's germline CDR1 is MGHDK and CDR2 SYGVNS. This CDR3 region has 18 residues. CDR3 loop: CASSEGRLRELGTDTQYF. The DNA for the CDR3 is TGTGCCAGCAGTGAAGGGAGATTACGGGAGTTAGGCACAGATACGCAGTATTTT.

This clonotype was counted at least ten times. This chain connects TRBV12-3 or TRBV12-4 to TRBJ1-1; unclear D gene. The CDR3 has 14 residues. V was clipped by 6 bases and J by 1 base, with 12 bases between them. This chain's CDR3 is CASSKRVRNTEAFF. In DNA, the CDR3 is TGTGCCAGCAGCAAGAGGGTAAGGAACACTGAAGCTTTCTTT.

This clonotype was seen many times. The chain is built from TRBV7-9 and TRBJ2-1; no clear D. V shed 7 bases and J shed 0 bases, with 10 bases lying between them. Germline V gene data show CDR1 as SEHNR and CDR2 as FQNEAQ (reference sequence). There are 14 residues in the CDR3. In DNA form, the CDR3 reads TGTGCCAGCACCGACCTGAGCTCCTACAATGAGCAGTTCTTC. The encoded protein is CASTDLSSYNEQFF.

Many counts were recorded for this clonotype. The chain recombines TRBV2 with TRBJ2-1; 9 bases agree with TRBD2. The CDR3 runs 15 residues. Germline V gene lookup returns CDR1 SNHLY and CDR2 FYNNEI. Trimming cost V 4 bases and J 5 bases; bases outside gene matches: 6. The CDR3 DNA follows: TGTGCCAGCAGTGGATCCCAGCGGGAGGACAATGAGCAGTTCTTC. Amino acids: CASSGSQREDNEQFF.

This clonotype was observed many times. V and J are TRBV7-2 and TRBJ2-7, with TRBD1 matching over 7 bases. Germline V gene lookup returns CDR1 SGHTA and CDR2 FQGNSA. The CDR3 extends over 15 amino acids. V gave up 5 bases and J gave up 2 bases; unmatched junction bases: 9. The CDR3 sequence: CASSAPGQYPYEQYF. The CDR3 DNA reads as TGTGCCAGCAGCGCCCCGGGACAGTACCCCTACGAGCAGTACTTC.

The genes are TRBV20-1 and TRBJ2-7, with 7 bases identical to TRBD2. The trim removed 0 bases at V and 4 bases at J, leaving 9 bases unmatched. The V gene's germline CDR1 is DFQATT and CDR2 SNEGSKA (reference sequence). This CDR3 has 15 residues. The CDR3 DNA follows: TGCAGTGCTAGAGATATGGCTAGCGGAGGATACGAGCAGTACTTC. The encoded protein is CSARDMASGGYEQYF.

Comment on this clonotype: At one of its ends the junction is not consistent with the germline gene, which may arise from a read error. The rearrangement uses TRBV7-2 and TRBJ2-1, with D perhaps TRBD1 or TRBD2 (7 bases each). The CDR3 spans 19 residues. Germline CDR1 and CDR2: SGHTA and FQGNSA. CDR3 nucleotide sequence: TGCGCCAGCAGCCAAGGCATCCGGGGGAGGGGGCGGGGTTACAATGAGCAGTTCTTC. It is translated as CASSQGIRGRGRGYNEQFF.

The chain recombines TRBV29-1 with TRBJ2-1; D may be TRBD1 (6 bases). The CDR3 covers 14 residues. The germline V and J ends were trimmed by 7 bases and 2 bases, with 15 bases remaining between them. Germline assignment: CDR1 SQVTM and CDR2 ANQGSEA. CDR3 DNA: TGCAGCGACCTACGGGACACCCCCTACAATGAGCAGTTCTTC. Translated: CSDLRDTPYNEQFF.

This clonotype came up many times. The J gene is TRBJ2-7, the V gene TRBV6-2 or TRBV6-3, with D possibly matching TRBD1 (6 bases). This CDR3 has 15 residues. The germline CDR1 and CDR2 sequences are MNHEY and SVGEGT. V dropped 5 bases and J dropped 3 bases, with 17 bases sitting between them. Here the CDR3 reads CASSGPSGVGYEQYF. The CDR3 DNA is TGTGCCAGCAGTGGCCCCTCAGGGGTCGGCTACGAGCAGTACTTC.

A remark on this clonotype: This clone may be a read error of a much larger clone one base away. This chain links TRBV10-3 with TRBJ2-5, with 14 bases identical to TRBD2. Germline values: CDR1 ENHRY, CDR2 SYGVKD. The CDR3 has 16 amino acids. The CDR3 reads CAISGLAGGLQETRYF. CDR3 coding DNA: TGTGCCATCAGTGGACTAGCGGGAGGGCTCCAAGAGACCCGGTACTTC.

This clonotype was seen many times. The J gene is TRBJ2-3, the V gene TRBV7-9; the match to TRBD2 covers 10 bases. CDR1 and CDR2 (germline): SEHNR, FQNEAQ (reference sequence). The CDR3 covers 17 residues. The ends lost 5 bases at V and 4 bases at J; junction bases unmatched: 12. The CDR3 spells CASSTLPSSGSADTQYF. The CDR3 DNA sequence: TGTGCCAGCAGCACCCTCCCTTCTAGCGGGAGTGCAGATACGCAGTATTTT.

The sample holds one count of this clonotype. The chain carries TRBV28 and TRBJ2-5; the match to TRBD2 covers 8 bases. The V gene's germline CDR1 is MDHEN and CDR2 SYDVKM. Trimming removed 6 bases from V and 0 bases from J; junction bases left unmatched: 12. The CDR3 extends over 17 amino acids. The CDR3, as DNA: TGTGCCAGCAGGCCTTCCCTCCCGGGGGGGTACCAAGAGACCCAGTACTTC. Amino acids: CASRPSLPGGYQETQYF.

This clonotype was seen a few times. The chain combines TRBV29-1 with TRBJ2-7; D is possibly TRBD2 (6 bases). Trimming pared 1 base from V and 3 bases from J, leaving 13 bases between. Germline V gives CDR1 SQVTM, CDR2 ANQGSEA. The CDR3 spans 14 residues. CDR3 bases: TGCAGCGTTGAAGCGGCACCGGGGGTCTACGAGCAGTACTTC. As protein: CSVEAAPGVYEQYF.

This clonotype was seen at least ten times. DNA for the CDR3: TGTGCCTGGAGTGTACTCGGGGGATCAGCTTCACCCCTCCACTTT. The encoded protein is CAWSVLGGSASPLHF. The V gene is TRBV30, the J gene TRBJ1-6, with D possibly TRBD1 on 5 matching bases. The ends were cut back, 0 bases at V and 9 bases at J, with 15 bases in the middle. In germline, CDR1 is GTSNPN, CDR2 SVGIG (reference sequence). The CDR3 is made up of 15 amino acids.

In this sample, this clonotype turned up a few times. The V and J genes are TRBV10-1 and TRBJ2-7; D is perhaps TRBD1 (5 bases). Germline loops: CDR1 WNHNN, CDR2 SYGVQD (reference sequence). V lost 2 bases and J lost 0, with 5 bases in between. The CDR3 has 13 residues. The CDR3 loop is CASSEDSSYEQYF. The CDR3, as DNA: TGCGCCAGCAGTGAGGACAGCTCCTACGAGCAGTACTTC.

This clonotype was counted at least ten times. The rearrangement uses TRBV7-9 and TRBJ2-7, with 9 bases identical to TRBD2. CDR3 length equals 14 residues. Trimming at V came to 1 base and at J to 6 bases, leaving 4 bases not matched to a gene. Germline V gives CDR1 SEHNR, CDR2 FQNEAQ (reference sequence). The CDR3 sequence: CASSLVAGDSEQYF. For the CDR3, the DNA is TGTGCCAGCAGCTTAGTAGCGGGAGATTCCGAGCAGTACTTC.

The rearrangement joins TRBV10-3 to TRBJ2-2; D is unresolved. With 5 bases removed from V and 1 base from J, the gap between germline ends came to 14 bases. The germline gives CDR1 ENHRY, CDR2 SYGVKD. This CDR3 region has 16 residues. The CDR3 loop is CAISFFKVLNTGELFF. CDR3 nucleotide sequence: TGTGCCATCAGTTTTTTCAAGGTTTTGAACACCGGGGAGCTGTTTTTT.

This clonotype has at least ten counts. The gene calls are TRBV7-3 and TRBJ1-1, with 7 bases that match TRBD1. Germline CDR1 reads SGHTA; CDR2 reads FQGTGA. Losses at the gene ends were 2 bases for V and 6 bases for J; bases not matched to a gene: 6. There are 14 residues in the CDR3. The CDR3 reads CASSLRQGGAEAFF. As DNA, the CDR3 is TGTGCCAGCAGCTTACGACAGGGTGGGGCTGAAGCTTTCTTT. The full variable domain, with the rest looked up from reference TRBV7-3 and TRBJ1-1, is GAGVSQTPSNKVTEKGKYVELRCDPISGHTALYWYRQSLGQGPEFLIYFQGTGAADDSGLPNDRFFAVRPEGSVSTLKIQRTERGDSAVYLCASSLRQGGAEAFFGQGTRLTVV.

Concerning this clonotype: This sequence may be a read error, since a much larger clone differs from it by one base. The V and J genes are TRBV20-1 and TRBJ2-1, with 12 bases matching TRBD2. Germline-derived CDR1 and CDR2 are DFQATT and SNEGSKA (reference sequence). CDR3 length: 17 amino acids. As DNA, the CDR3 is TGCAGTGCTAGTTCCCTAGCGGGAGGGAGCTCCCACAATGAGCAGTTCTTC. Translation: CSASSLAGGSSHNEQFF.

This clonotype was observed at least ten times. The V call is TRBV19, the J call TRBJ2-5; D call uncertain. With 3 bases removed from V and 4 bases from J, the gap between germline ends came to 12 bases. Germline CDR1 reads LNHDA; CDR2 reads SQIVND (reference sequence). This CDR3 is built from 14 residues. CDR3 sequence reads: CASSIPGRRETQYF. The CDR3 region has the DNA TGTGCCAGTAGTATTCCGGGTCGTAGAGAGACCCAGTACTTC.

Regarding this clonotype: A much larger clone is a single base away; this may be a read error. This rearrangement joins TRBV5-1 to TRBJ2-1; D perhaps matches TRBD2 (5 bases). This CDR3 is 14 amino acids long. Germline V gene sequence: CDR1 SGHRS, CDR2 YFSETQ. V was trimmed by 3 bases and J by 6 bases, leaving 13 bases between them. The CDR3 region is CASSSGSASNEQFF. In nucleotides, the CDR3 is TGCGCCAGCAGCTCGGGATCGGCTAGCAATGAGCAGTTCTTC.